This TCR beta chain was sequenced for a study of read filtering for tumor transcriptome and immune sequencing. Looking at the study overall: After DNase treatment, RNA was made into whole-transcriptome libraries.

From 350 to 500 ng of RNA, a library with molecular barcoded alpha/delta and beta/gamma adaptors was made. TCRdb used MiXCR to reprocess the reads, holding one entry per CDR3 protein. The sample gives 75,000 to 95,000 distinct CDR3 sequences, under 25% of which show up once; roughly an eighth is in the top ten. The CDR3 is made up of 13 amino acids. CDR1 is SQVTM, CDR2 ANQGSEA, per germline. V lost 6 bases and J 2 bases, leaving 13 bases between the germline ends. This clonotype has at least ten counts. The chain has TRBV29-1 and TRBJ2-5; D not resolved. The sequence came from a donor at least 40 years old with multiple myeloma. The sequenced sample was a population of CD138-negative cells sorted from bone marrow. DNA for the CDR3: TGCAGCGTCCGTGTATTACAGCAAGAGACCCAGTACTTC. This codes for CSVRVLQQETQYF.